The T cell receptor beta chain described here comes from a study of blood T cell repertoires in COVID-19. About the research overall: The study drew acute and convalescent COVID-19 samples from the United States, Italy and Spain.

Germline CDR1 is MNHEY and CDR2 is SVGEGT. Losses at the gene ends were 2 bases for V and 10 bases for J; bases not matched to a gene: 17. The CDR3 is 17 amino acids. This clone was observed a few times. Repertoires were generated with immunoSEQ multiplex PCR, while TCRdb's copy carries only in-frame clones and drops some. The data contain around 81,000 clones, approximately 85% of them singletons. This receptor was identified in a man in his 70s with acute or convalescent COVID-19. The sequenced sample consisted of peripheral blood. The chain is built from TRBV6-2 or TRBV6-3 and TRBJ2-1; 7 bases are a match to TRBD2. CDR3 residues: CASSYPSGPNLPGEQFF. CDR3 bases: TGTGCCAGCAGTTACCCTAGCGGCCCCAACCTACCTGGGGAGCAGTTCTTC.